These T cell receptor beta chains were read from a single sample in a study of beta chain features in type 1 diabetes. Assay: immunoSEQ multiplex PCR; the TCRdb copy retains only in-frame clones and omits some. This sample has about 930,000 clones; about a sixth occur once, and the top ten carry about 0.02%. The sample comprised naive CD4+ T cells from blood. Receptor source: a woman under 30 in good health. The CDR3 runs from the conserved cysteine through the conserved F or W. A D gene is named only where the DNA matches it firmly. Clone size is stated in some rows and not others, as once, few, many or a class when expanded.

CDR3 protein: CASSLEREKLFF
CDR3 DNA: TGTGCCAGCTCACTTGAGCGTGAAAAACTGTTTTTT
CDR3 length: 12
V gene: TRBV18
D gene: .
clone size: few
J gene: TRBJ1-4

CDR3 protein: CASSPGGGDTQYF
CDR3 DNA: TGTGCCAGCAGCCCGGGAGGGGGAGATACGCAGTATTTT
CDR3 length: 13
V gene: TRBV7-2
D gene: TRBD2
clone size: .
J gene: TRBJ2-3

CDR3 protein: CASSYSPETQYF
CDR3 DNA: TGTGCCAGCAGTTACTCGCCGGAGACCCAGTACTTC
CDR3 length: 12
V gene: TRBV6-5
D gene: .
clone size: .
J gene: TRBJ2-5

CDR3 protein: CATSRAGLAPSNEQFF
CDR3 DNA: TGTGCCACCAGCAGAGCCGGACTAGCCCCGAGCAATGAGCAGTTCTTC
CDR3 length: 16
V gene: TRBV15
D gene: TRBD2
clone size: few
J gene: TRBJ2-1

CDR3 protein: CASSTGGGYSNQPQHF
CDR3 DNA: TGTGCCAGCTCGACAGGGGGTGGCTATAGCAATCAGCCCCAGCATTTT
CDR3 length: 16
V gene: TRBV18
D gene: TRBD1
clone size: few
J gene: TRBJ1-5

CDR3 protein: CASSYRAGLAETQYF
CDR3 DNA: TGTGCCAGCAGCTACAGAGCGGGACTAGCAGAGACCCAGTACTTC
CDR3 length: 15
V gene: TRBV11-2
D gene: TRBD2
clone size: .
J gene: TRBJ2-5

CDR3 protein: CASSGDGRYYGYTF
CDR3 DNA: TGCGCCAGCAGCGGGGACGGAAGGTACTATGGCTACACCTTC
CDR3 length: 14
V gene: TRBV4-3
D gene: .
clone size: .
J gene: TRBJ1-2

CDR3 protein: CASSPLSGANVLTF
CDR3 DNA: TGTGCCAGCTCACCACTTTCTGGGGCCAACGTCCTGACTTTC
CDR3 length: 14
V gene: TRBV18
D gene: .
clone size: few
J gene: TRBJ2-6

CDR3 protein: CASTKRAGTTPGEQYF
CDR3 DNA: TGTGCCAGCACAAAGCGGGCGGGAACAACGCCGGGGGAGCAGTACTTC
CDR3 length: 16
V gene: TRBV27
D gene: .
clone size: .
J gene: TRBJ2-7

CDR3 protein: CASSQGTYNQPQHF
CDR3 DNA: TGTGCCAGCAGCCAGGGCACTTACAATCAGCCCCAGCATTTT
CDR3 length: 14
V gene: TRBV27
D gene: .
clone size: few
J gene: TRBJ1-5

CDR3 protein: CASSTRTGGNYGYTF
CDR3 DNA: TGTGCCAGCAGCACCCGGACAGGGGGGAACTATGGCTACACCTTC
CDR3 length: 15
V gene: TRBV5-4
D gene: TRBD1
clone size: few
J gene: TRBJ1-2

CDR3 protein: CAISARERTDTQYF
CDR3 DNA: TGTGCCATCAGTGCGCGGGAGAGGACAGATACGCAGTATTTT
CDR3 length: 14
V gene: TRBV10-3
D gene: TRBD2
clone size: .
J gene: TRBJ2-3

CDR3 protein: CASSVQPGGQETQYF
CDR3 DNA: TGTGCCAGCAGCGTACAGCCGGGAGGCCAAGAGACCCAGTACTTC
CDR3 length: 15
V gene: TRBV9
D gene: TRBD2
clone size: .
J gene: TRBJ2-5

CDR3 protein: CASSQDYRQGLHPYGYTF
CDR3 DNA: TGTGCCAGCAGCCAAGATTACCGACAGGGTTTGCATCCCTATGGCTACACCTTC
CDR3 length: 18
V gene: TRBV4-2
D gene: TRBD1
clone size: .
J gene: TRBJ1-2

CDR3 protein: CASSRSDNTEAFF
CDR3 DNA: TGTGCCAGCAGTCGTTCGGATAACACTGAAGCTTTCTTT
CDR3 length: 13
V gene: TRBV6-6
D gene: .
clone size: few
J gene: TRBJ1-1

CDR3 protein: CAISEWDTYQPQHF
CDR3 DNA: TGTGCCATCAGTGAGTGGGACACTTATCAGCCCCAGCATTTT
CDR3 length: 14
V gene: TRBV10-3
D gene: .
clone size: few
J gene: TRBJ1-5

CDR3 protein: CASSPGLTKITDTQYF
CDR3 DNA: TGTGCCAGCAGCCCGGGACTCACTAAAATCACAGATACGCAGTATTTT
CDR3 length: 16
V gene: TRBV11-3
D gene: .
clone size: .
J gene: TRBJ2-3

CDR3 protein: CASSPLGPFEQFF
CDR3 DNA: TGTGCCAGCTCACCACTAGGCCCGTTTGAGCAGTTCTTC
CDR3 length: 13
V gene: TRBV18
D gene: .
clone size: .
J gene: TRBJ2-1

CDR3 protein: CATSWTSGGSYNEQFF
CDR3 DNA: TGTGCCACCAGCTGGACTAGCGGGGGCTCCTACAATGAGCAGTTCTTC
CDR3 length: 16
V gene: TRBV15
D gene: TRBD2
clone size: .
J gene: TRBJ2-1